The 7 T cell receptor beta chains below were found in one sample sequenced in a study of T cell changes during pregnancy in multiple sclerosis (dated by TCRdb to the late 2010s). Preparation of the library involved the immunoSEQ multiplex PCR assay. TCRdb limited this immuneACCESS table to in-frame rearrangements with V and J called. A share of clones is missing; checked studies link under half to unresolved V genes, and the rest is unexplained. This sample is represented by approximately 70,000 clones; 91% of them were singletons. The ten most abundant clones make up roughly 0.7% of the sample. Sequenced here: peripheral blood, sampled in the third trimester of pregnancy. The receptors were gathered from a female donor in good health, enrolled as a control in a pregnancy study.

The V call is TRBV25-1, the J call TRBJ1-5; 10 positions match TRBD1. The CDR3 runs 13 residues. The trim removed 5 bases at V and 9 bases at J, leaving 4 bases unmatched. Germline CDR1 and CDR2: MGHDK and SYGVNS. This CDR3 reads CASSRTGGWPQHF. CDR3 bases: TGTGCCAGCAGTAGGACAGGGGGGTGGCCCCAGCATTTT. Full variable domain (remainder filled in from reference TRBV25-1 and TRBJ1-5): EADIYQTPRYLVIGTGKKITLECSQTMGHDKMYWYQQDPGMELHLIHYSYGVNSTEKGDLSSESTVSRIRTEHFPLTLESARPSHTSQYLCASSRTGGWPQHFGDGTRLSIL.

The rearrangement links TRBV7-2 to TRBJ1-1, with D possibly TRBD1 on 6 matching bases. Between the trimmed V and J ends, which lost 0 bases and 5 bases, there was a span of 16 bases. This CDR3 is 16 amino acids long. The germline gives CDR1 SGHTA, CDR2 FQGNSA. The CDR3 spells CASSLAGQGSGTEAFF. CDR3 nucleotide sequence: TGTGCCAGCAGCTTAGCGGGGCAGGGGTCGGGGACTGAAGCTTTCTTT.

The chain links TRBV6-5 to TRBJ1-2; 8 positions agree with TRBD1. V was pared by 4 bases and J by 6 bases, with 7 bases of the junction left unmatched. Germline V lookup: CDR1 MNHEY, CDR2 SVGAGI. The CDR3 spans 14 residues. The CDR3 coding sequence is TGTGCCAGCAGTTCCTCTGGACAGGGAGATGGCTACACCTTC. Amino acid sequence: CASSSSGQGDGYTF.

The DNA for the CDR3 is TGTGCCAGTCGGGGCACAGATACGCAGTATTTT. This codes for CASRGTDTQYF. The gene calls are TRBV25-1 and TRBJ2-3, with D unresolved. The CDR3 spans 11 residues. V gave up 9 bases and J gave up 1 base, with 5 bases separating them. Germline CDR1 and CDR2: MGHDK and SYGVNS. The entire variable domain, with the rest obtained from reference TRBV25-1 and TRBJ2-3, is as follows: EADIYQTPRYLVIGTGKKITLECSQTMGHDKMYWYQQDPGMELHLIHYSYGVNSTEKGDLSSESTVSRIRTEHFPLTLESARPSHTSQYLCASRGTDTQYFGPGTRLTVL.

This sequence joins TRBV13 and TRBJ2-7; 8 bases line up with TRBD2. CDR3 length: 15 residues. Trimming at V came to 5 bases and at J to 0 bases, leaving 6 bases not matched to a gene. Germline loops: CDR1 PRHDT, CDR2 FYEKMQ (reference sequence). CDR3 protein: CASSPRLASSYEQYF. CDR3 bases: TGTGCCAGCAGCCCGAGACTAGCGTCCTCCTACGAGCAGTACTTC.

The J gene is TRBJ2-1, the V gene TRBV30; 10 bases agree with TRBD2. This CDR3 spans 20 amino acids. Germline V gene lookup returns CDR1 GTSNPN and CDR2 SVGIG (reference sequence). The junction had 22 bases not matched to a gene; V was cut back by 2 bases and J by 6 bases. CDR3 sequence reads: CAWSYTWWLAGVGGGNEQFF. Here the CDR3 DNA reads TGTGCCTGGAGTTACACCTGGTGGCTAGCGGGAGTCGGTGGGGGCAATGAGCAGTTCTTC.

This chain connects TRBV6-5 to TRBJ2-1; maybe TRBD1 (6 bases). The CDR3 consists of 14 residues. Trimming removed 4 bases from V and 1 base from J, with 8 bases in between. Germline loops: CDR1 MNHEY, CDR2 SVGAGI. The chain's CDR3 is CASSFQGSYNEQFF. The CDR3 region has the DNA TGTGCCAGCAGTTTTCAGGGGTCCTACAATGAGCAGTTCTTC.